The TCR beta chain under discussion was sequenced for a study of chemoradiotherapy in HPV16-positive cancers. Across the whole study: A couple of HPV16-positive patients' cells yielded candidate HPV-specific clones and common motifs.

V gave up 4 bases and J gave up 3 bases; unmatched junction bases: 6. Germline values: CDR1 SNHLY, CDR2 FYNNEI. The CDR3 length is 15 residues. Clones were sequenced by immunoSEQ multiplex PCR, and TCRdb holds only the in-frame ones, with some missing. The sample has tens of thousands of clones, roughly 80% seen once. Study-level points and caveats: In HPV16-positive patients, HPV-responsive T-cell expansion tracked better recurrence-free survival. Only a couple of HPV16-positive patients supplied the functional HPV-specificity definition. Non-HPV-specific T cells did not expand in tumors during treatment, whereas candidate HPV-specific clones and E7-related motifs did.

On this clone itself: The antigen is not known.

The V call is TRBV2, the J call TRBJ2-3; 8 bases align to TRBD2. The receptor was isolated from a human donor with HPV-associated anogenital cancer. The material sequenced was blood, taken from a patient who underwent chemoradiotherapy. The CDR3 is CASSVGSGVTDTQYF. CDR3 coding DNA: TGTGCCAGCAGTGTGGGTAGCGGGGTGACAGATACGCAGTATTTT.